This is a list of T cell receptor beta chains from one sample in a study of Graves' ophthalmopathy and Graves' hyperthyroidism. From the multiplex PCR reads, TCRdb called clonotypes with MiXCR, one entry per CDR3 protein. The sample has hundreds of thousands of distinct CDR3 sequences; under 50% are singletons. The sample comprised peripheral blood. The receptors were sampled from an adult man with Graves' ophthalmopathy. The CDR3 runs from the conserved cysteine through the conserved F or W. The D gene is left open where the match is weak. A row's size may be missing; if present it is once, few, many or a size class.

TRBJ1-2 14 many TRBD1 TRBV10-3 TGTGCCAGCAGTGATGGACAGGGGACTGGTGGCTACACCTTC CASSDGQGTGGYTF
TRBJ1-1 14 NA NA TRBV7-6 TGTGCCAGCAGCTTCGGGAGGGGCGCCGGTGAAGCTTTCTTT CASSFGRGAGEAFF
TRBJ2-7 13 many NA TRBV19 TGTGCCAGTAGTTCCTCGGGAGCTGGGGAGCAGTACTTC CASSSSGAGEQYF
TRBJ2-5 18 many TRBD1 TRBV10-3 TGTGCCATCAGTGAGTCGCTCCCTCTACAGGGGTTCCAAGAGACCCAGTACTTC CAISESLPLQGFQETQYF
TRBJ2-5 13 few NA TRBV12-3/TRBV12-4 TGTGCCAGCAGTTTAGCAGGGAAGGAGACCCAGTACTTC CASSLAGKETQYF
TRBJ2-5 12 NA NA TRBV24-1 TGTGCCACCAGAGCCGCAAAAGAGACCCAGTACTTC CATRAAKETQYF
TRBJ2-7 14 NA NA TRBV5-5 TGTGCCAGCAGTTACGGGGACGGCGGAGGGGAGCAGTACTTC CASSYGDGGGEQYF
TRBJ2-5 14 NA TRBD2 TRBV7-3 TGTTCCAGCAGCTTAGCGGGGGTGGGGGAGACCCAGTACTTC CSSSLAGVGETQYF
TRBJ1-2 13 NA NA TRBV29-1 TGCAGCTTGGCCAGGGATCTGATCTATGGCTACACCTTC CSLARDLIYGYTF
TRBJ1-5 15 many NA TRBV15 TGTGCCACCAGCAGAGCAGCGGGGGTGGATCAGCCCCAGCATTTT CATSRAAGVDQPQHF
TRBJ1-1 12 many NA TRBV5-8 TGTGCCAGCAGCCCAGACAGGCGTGAAGCTTTCTTT CASSPDRREAFF
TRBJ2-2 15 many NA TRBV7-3 TGTGCCAGCAGCTTAACGGACACTATCACCGGGGAGCTGTTTTTT CASSLTDTITGELFF
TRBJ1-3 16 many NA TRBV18 TGTGCCAGCTCACCACCGCAGGCCTTCTCTGGAAACACCATATATTTT CASSPPQAFSGNTIYF
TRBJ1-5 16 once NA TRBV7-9 TGTGCCAGCAGCAGAGAGGACCTGAGGGGCAATCAGCCCCAACATTTT CASSREDLRGNQPQHF
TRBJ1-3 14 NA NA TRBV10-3 TGTGCCATCAGTGAGGCGACAGCTGGAAACACCATATATTTT CAISEATAGNTIYF
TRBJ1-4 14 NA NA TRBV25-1 TGTGCCAGCAGTTACCCGGGACATCCGGAAAAACTGTTTTTT CASSYPGHPEKLFF
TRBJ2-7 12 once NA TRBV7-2 TGTGCCAGCGGCAAGCAATGGGATACGCAGTACTTC CASGKQWDTQYF
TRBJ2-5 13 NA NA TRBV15 TGTGCCACCAGCTCGGGGATCCAAGAGACCCAGTACTTC CATSSGIQETQYF
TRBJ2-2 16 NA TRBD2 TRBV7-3 TGTGCCAGCAGTTTTGTACGGGGGGGGAACACCGGGGAGCTGTTTTTT CASSFVRGGNTGELFF
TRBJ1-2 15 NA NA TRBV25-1 TGTGCCAGCAGCGTGGAAACCGTCGGTCGGGAAGGCTACACCTTC CASSVETVGREGYTF
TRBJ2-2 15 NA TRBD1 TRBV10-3 TGTGCCAGCAATCCGGGACCGGGACAGACCGGGGAGCTGTTTTTT CASNPGPGQTGELFF
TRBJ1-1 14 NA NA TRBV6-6 TGTGCCAGCTTTGCAATTAGGATGAACACTGAAGCTTTCTTT CASFAIRMNTEAFF
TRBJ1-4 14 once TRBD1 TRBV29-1 TGCAGCGTTGAAGGGACAGGAGTGGATGAAAAACTGTTTTTT CSVEGTGVDEKLFF
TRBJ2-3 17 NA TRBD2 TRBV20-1 TGCAGTGCTACCAGGGCTAGCGGGGGGACTAGCACAGATACGCAGTATTTT CSATRASGGTSTDTQYF
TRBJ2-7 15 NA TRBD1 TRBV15 TGTGCCACCAGCAGCCGGACAGGGAGGACCTACGAGCAGTACTTC CATSSRTGRTYEQYF
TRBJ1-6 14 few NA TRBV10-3 TGTGCCATCATTCCCCGGGGGGGAAGCTCACCCCTCCACTTT CAIIPRGGSSPLHF
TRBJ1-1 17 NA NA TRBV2 TGTGCCAGCAGCAATGAAGGGGGGGTCTATTTGAACACTGAAGCTTTCTTT CASSNEGGVYLNTEAFF
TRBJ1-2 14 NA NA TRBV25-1 TGTGCCAGCAGTTACTTGCCGGACAGCGATGGCTACACCTTC CASSYLPDSDGYTF
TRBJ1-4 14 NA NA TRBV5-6 TGTGCCAGCAGCTCGGGGACACCGCGAGAAAAACTGTTTTTT CASSSGTPREKLFF
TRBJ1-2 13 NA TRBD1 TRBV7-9 TGTGCCAGCAACCGGGACAGGGTCTATGGCTACACCTTC CASNRDRVYGYTF
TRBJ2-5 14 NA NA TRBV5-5 TGTGCCAGCGGCTTGGGGCTAATCCAAGAGACCCAGTACTTC CASGLGLIQETQYF
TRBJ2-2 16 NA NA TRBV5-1 TGCGCCAGCAGGCTCGCTCGCATTCGGGACACCGGGGAGCTGTTTTTT CASRLARIRDTGELFF
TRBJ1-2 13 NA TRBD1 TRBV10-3 TGTGCCATCAGTGGGAAGGGACAGGGGAGCTACACCTTC CAISGKGQGSYTF
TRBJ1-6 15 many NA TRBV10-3 TGTGCCATCAGTGAGGGGGTACATGATAATTCACCCCTCCACTTT CAISEGVHDNSPLHF
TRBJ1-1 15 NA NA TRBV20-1 TGCAGTGCTAGAACCCCGGGCCCCGCGACGACTGAAGCTTCCTTT CSARTPGPATTEASF
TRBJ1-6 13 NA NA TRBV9 TGTGCCAGCTCACCGGGGGATAATTCACCCCTCCACTTT CASSPGDNSPLHF
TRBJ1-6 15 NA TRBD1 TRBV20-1 TGCAGTGCTAGAGATCAGGGACAGGATAATTCACCCCTCCACTTT CSARDQGQDNSPLHF
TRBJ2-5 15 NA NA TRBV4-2 TGTGCCAGCAGCCAAGTCGCGGCAGCCCAAGAGACCCAGTACTTC CASSQVAAAQETQYF
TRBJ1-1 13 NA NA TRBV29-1 TGCAGCGCGGGCAGACTAGCGAACACTGAAGCTTTCTTT CSAGRLANTEAFF
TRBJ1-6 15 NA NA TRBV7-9 TGTGCCAGCAGCCCCCAACAACAGGGTGGTTCACCCCTCCACTTT CASSPQQQGGSPLHF
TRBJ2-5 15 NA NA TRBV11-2 TGTGCCAGCCGACGGGGGAGACAGGGTGATGCGACCCAGTACTTC CASRRGRQGDATQYF